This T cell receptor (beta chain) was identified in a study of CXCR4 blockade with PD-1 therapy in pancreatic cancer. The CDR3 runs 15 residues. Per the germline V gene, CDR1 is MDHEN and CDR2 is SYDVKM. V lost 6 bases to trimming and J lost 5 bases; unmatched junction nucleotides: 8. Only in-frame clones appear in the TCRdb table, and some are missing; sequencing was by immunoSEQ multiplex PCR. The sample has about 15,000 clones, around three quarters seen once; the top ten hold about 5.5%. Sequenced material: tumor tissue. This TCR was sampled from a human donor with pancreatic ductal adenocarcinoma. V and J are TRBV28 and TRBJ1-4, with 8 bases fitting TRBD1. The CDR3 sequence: CASRFPGTGNEKLFF. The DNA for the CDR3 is TGTGCCAGCAGGTTCCCCGGGACAGGCAATGAAAAACTGTTTTTT.